The 17 T cell receptor beta chains below were found in one sample sequenced in a study of shared clonotypes between healthy human individuals. TCRdb keeps only in-frame clones here, not all; method: immunoSEQ multiplex PCR. The table has about half a million clones, 70% to 80% seen once. The material sequenced was PBMCs. These receptors were obtained from a woman aged 40 to 50 in good health. Some clones in this sample may be carry-over from other donors' samples.

CDR3 loop: CARDPRNQPQHF. DNA for the CDR3: TGTGCCAGAGACCCCCGCAATCAGCCCCAGCATTTT. V and J are TRBV19 and TRBJ1-5; no clear D. V was trimmed by 9 bases and J by 2 bases, leaving 8 bases between them. This CDR3 spans 12 amino acids. Per the germline V gene, CDR1 is LNHDA and CDR2 is SQIVND (reference sequence).

The rearrangement links TRBV11-2 to TRBJ1-2, with 9 bases identical to TRBD1. V shed 5 bases and J 5 bases; nucleotides not matched to a gene: 6. The germline V gene encodes CDR1 SGHAT and CDR2 FQNNGV. This CDR3 has 14 residues. This chain's CDR3 is CASSDRDRDYGYTF. The CDR3 DNA reads as TGTGCCAGCAGCGACCGGGACAGGGATTATGGCTACACCTTC. The full variable domain, its missing parts supplied by reference TRBV11-2 and TRBJ1-2, is EAGVAQSPRYKIIEKRQSVAFWCNPISGHATLYWYQQILGQGPKLLIQFQNNGVVDDSQLPKDRFSAERLKGVDSTLKIQPAKLEDSAVYLCASSDRDRDYGYTFGSGTRLTVV.

This clone was seen only a few times. The chain links TRBV15 to TRBJ1-1; D uncertain. Trimming cost V 1 base and J 1 base, with 4 bases left between them. Germline V gene data show CDR1 as LNHNV and CDR2 as YYDKDF (reference sequence). The CDR3 loop spans 13 amino acids. The CDR3 nucleotides are TGTGCCACCAGCAGAGCAGGGAACACTGAAGCTTTCTTT. Its translation is CATSRAGNTEAFF.

With regard to this clone: Other DNA sequences in this sample translate to the same CDR3. The V gene is TRBV28, the J gene TRBJ2-3, with D unclear. V was shortened by 2 bases and J by 6 bases, with 3 bases between the two germline ends. CDR1 and CDR2 from the germline V gene are MDHEN and SYDVKM. The CDR3 is 11 residues long. The CDR3 DNA is TGTGCCAGCAGTTTAGTGGATACGCAGTATTTT. This translates into CASSLVDTQYF.

This chain uses TRBV5-1 with TRBJ2-3, with D hard to call. The CDR3 is 13 residues long. The V end lost 4 bases, the J end lost 2 bases, and 8 bases lay between the germline ends. CDR1 and CDR2 from the germline V gene are SGHRS and YFSETQ. CDR3 in DNA: TGCGCCAGCAGCATTCGCCACACAGATACGCAGTATTTT. This encodes CASSIRHTDTQYF.

Notes on this clone: The junction departs from germline at one end; a sequencing error may be responsible. The V and J genes are TRBV11-2 and TRBJ2-1; D call uncertain. Per germline, CDR1 SGHAT and CDR2 FQNNGV. This CDR3 comprises 16 residues. Written as DNA, the CDR3 is TGTGCCAGCAGCCCCCGGGCTGGAGTCTCCCACAATGAGCAGTTCTTC. Its protein product is CASSPRAGVSHNEQFF.

The CDR3 DNA reads TGCGCCAGCAGCCTCCCGCCCCGAGCTAGCGGGAGGGAAGAGACCCAGTACTTC. Translating gives CASSLPPRASGREETQYF. The chain has TRBV5-1 and TRBJ2-5, with 12 bases lining up with TRBD2. CDR3 length: 18 residues. The ends lost 4 bases at V and 3 bases at J; junction bases unmatched: 13. Germline V gene lookup returns CDR1 SGHRS and CDR2 YFSETQ.

This chain joins TRBV25-1 and TRBJ2-1, with D maybe TRBD1 (6 bases). Looked up from germline, CDR1 is MGHDK and CDR2 is SYGVNS. This CDR3 has 16 residues. Trimming stripped 4 bases from V and 0 bases from J, with 13 bases between. The CDR3 DNA sequence: TGTGCCAGCAGTGGGCCCGGACAGCTCTCCTACAATGAGCAGTTCTTC. Encoded protein: CASSGPGQLSYNEQFF.

J is TRBJ2-5 and V is TRBV9, with a possible D match to TRBD1 (6 bases). The CDR3 runs to 16 residues. CDR1 is SGDLS and CDR2 is YYNGEE in the germline V gene. Trimming removed 0 bases from V and 5 bases from J, with 17 bases in between. This chain's CDR3 is CASSVAGGQGKETQYF. CDR3 coding DNA: TGTGCCAGCAGCGTAGCCGGTGGGCAGGGGAAGGAGACCCAGTACTTC.

This clone appeared a few times. The rearrangement links TRBV19 to TRBJ1-2, with D perhaps matching TRBD1 (5 bases). Per the germline V gene, CDR1 is LNHDA and CDR2 is SQIVND (reference sequence). V lost 5 bases and J lost 4, with 14 bases in between. This CDR3 contains 14 residues. CDR3 coding DNA: TGTGCCAGTAGTCCTCAATCGGGGGGCTATGGCTACACCTTC. Amino acids: CASSPQSGGYGYTF.

The chain uses TRBV5-4 and TRBJ2-3; D perhaps matches TRBD2 (5 bases). V was trimmed by 0 bases and J by 3 bases, leaving 11 bases between them. The CDR3 is 15 residues long. CDR1 SGHNT and CDR2 YYREEE come from the germline V gene (reference sequence). The CDR3: CASSLGKLVTDTQYF. Written as DNA, the CDR3 is TGTGCCAGCAGCTTGGGCAAACTAGTGACAGATACGCAGTATTTT.

This clone was seen only a few times. The rearrangement joins TRBV28 to TRBJ2-5; D not resolved. Matching the DNA end better, TRBJ2-7 makes the J call doubtful. Germline V CDR1 and CDR2: MDHEN, SYDVKM. The CDR3 covers 14 residues. CDR3 sequence reads: CASSLLQEFYEQYF. The CDR3 DNA follows: TGTGCCAGCAGTCTACTTCAGGAGTTCTACGAGCAGTACTTC.

This chain uses TRBV28 with TRBJ2-6; 7 bases agree with TRBD2. With V trimmed by 7 bases and J by 0 bases, 6 bases remained unmatched. Per germline, CDR1 MDHEN and CDR2 SYDVKM. The CDR3 sequence is 16 residues long. As DNA, the CDR3 is TGTGCCAGCACGAGCGGGGCGGCCTCTGGGGCCAACGTCCTGACTTTC. It translates to CASTSGAASGANVLTF.

The chain couples TRBV18 to TRBJ1-1; 10 bases match TRBD1. V shed 3 bases and J 4 bases; nucleotides not matched to a gene: 20. In germline, CDR1 is KGHSH, CDR2 LQKENI. This CDR3 contains 20 residues. DNA of the CDR3: TGTGCCAGCTCACCTAATCAATTCGGCGCAGGTGACAGGGGGCTCACTGAAGCTTTCTTT. Translated: CASSPNQFGAGDRGLTEAFF. Supplemented by reference TRBV18 and TRBJ1-1, the full variable domain reads NAGVMQNPRHLVRRRGQEARLRCSPMKGHSHVYWYRQLPEEGLKFMVYLQKENIIDESGMPKERFSAEFPKEGPSILRIQQVVRGDSAAYFCASSPNQFGAGDRGLTEAFFGQGTRLTVV.

This clone was seen a few times. The rearrangement links TRBV28 to TRBJ1-2; tentative D call: TRBD1 (5 bases). CDR3 length equals 13 residues. V was shortened by 8 bases and J by 4 bases, with 14 bases between the two germline ends. The germline V gene has CDR1 MDHEN and CDR2 SYDVKM. The CDR3 region is CASLGGAGYGYTF. DNA for the CDR3: TGTGCCAGCCTTGGTGGGGCAGGCTATGGCTACACCTTC.

The chain recombines TRBV7-2 with TRBJ2-6; D perhaps matches TRBD1 (6 bases). CDR1 and CDR2 (germline): SGHTA, FQGNSA. CDR3 size: 16 residues. V gave up 3 bases and J gave up 2 bases, with 11 bases separating them. CDR3 in amino acids: CASSFSAGAGANVLTF. CDR3 DNA: TGTGCCAGCAGCTTCTCGGCAGGGGCTGGGGCCAACGTCCTGACTTTC.

This clone was counted a few times. The same CDR3 arises from other DNA sequences in this sample as well. The rearrangement joins TRBV19 to TRBJ2-5; tentatively, D is TRBD1 (5 bases). Germline CDR1 reads LNHDA; CDR2 reads SQIVND (reference sequence). Trimming removed 1 base from V and 2 bases from J, with 11 bases in between. The CDR3 runs to 15 residues. The DNA of the CDR3 is TGTGCCAGTAGTATAGGGGTAGACAGTCAAGAGACCCAGTACTTC. Amino acid sequence: CASSIGVDSQETQYF.